This TCR beta chain was observed in a study of cytomegalovirus exposure and HLA in healthy donors. On this clone: No antigen is known for it.

Per germline, CDR1 MNHNS and CDR2 SASEGT. The length of the CDR3 is 14 residues. V lost 6 bases, J lost 7 bases, and 17 bases lay in between. The study ran its PCR with 60 Vbeta and 13 Jbeta primers. Clones were sequenced by immunoSEQ multiplex PCR, and TCRdb holds only the in-frame ones, with some missing. This repertoire shows about 180,000 clones, around 85% found once; its top ten account for 1%. Overall study findings and caveats: A link between a missense DCLRE1C variant and TCR beta V- and J-gene trimming emerged from a later analysis.

V and J are TRBV6-1 and TRBJ2-3, with a tentative D call TRBD2 (5 bases). The source material was PBMCs. The TCR originated in a boy aged 2 to 10 in good health and CMV-seronegative. CDR3 DNA: TGTGCCAGCAGGGACCTAGGCGGGCTTAATACGCAGTATTTT. This translates into CASRDLGGLNTQYF.